The next 25 T cell receptor beta chains were all read from a single sample in a study of kidney transplant recipient with SARS-CoV-2 infection. TCRdb itself ran the reads through MiXCR, one entry per CDR3 protein. Among roughly 230,000 distinct CDR3 sequences listed, more than 25% were seen once. The starting material was a blood sample, obtained at baseline and on day 111 from a kidney transplant recipient. These receptors were taken from a male patient between 25 and 40 years old who had COVID-19 and was a kidney transplant recipient. Some T cells may be the graft donor's.

This clonotype has at least ten counts. The V gene is TRBV6-5, the J gene TRBJ1-2, with D possibly TRBD1 on 5 matching bases. Per germline, CDR1 MNHEY and CDR2 SVGAGI. The CDR3 spans 13 residues. V was pared by 0 bases and J by 7 bases, with 9 bases between. The DNA for the CDR3 is TGTGCCAGCAGTTACTCGAGTGGGGCTGGCTACACCTTC. Translated: CASSYSSGAGYTF.

This clonotype has ten or more counts. The chain couples TRBV5-1 to TRBJ2-5, with a possible D match to TRBD1 (5 bases). Per the germline V gene, CDR1 is SGHRS and CDR2 is YFSETQ. V was shortened by 3 bases and J by 5 bases, with 14 bases between the two germline ends. The CDR3 spans 14 residues. The CDR3 nucleotides read TGCGCCAGCAGCTCCCCGACAGTGTCGGAGACCCAGTACTTC. Its protein is CASSSPTVSETQYF.

The sample holds many counts of this clonotype. The V and J genes are TRBV5-1 and TRBJ2-7; D remains ambiguous. This CDR3 region has 19 residues. Trimming removed 0 bases from V and 7 bases from J, with 29 bases in between. Germline V gene data show CDR1 as SGHRS and CDR2 as YFSETQ. The CDR3 reads CASSLAGRVFASQGWEQYF. CDR3 nucleotide sequence: TGCGCCAGCAGCTTGGCCGGAAGAGTATTCGCCTCCCAAGGATGGGAGCAGTACTTC.

The rearrangement links TRBV7-2 to TRBJ2-1; 11 bases match TRBD2. Germline CDR1 SGHTA, CDR2 FQGNSA. The V segment lost 4 bases and the J segment 6 bases; nucleotides outside the gene matches: 17. The length of the CDR3 is 19 residues. CDR3 nucleotide sequence: TGTGCCAGCAGCTCCTACGGCACTAGCGGGAGCCGTCTCTTCAATGAGCAGTTCTTC. The encoded protein is CASSSYGTSGSRLFNEQFF.

This clonotype was seen many times. This chain joins TRBV20-1 and TRBJ1-2; possibly TRBD1 for D (5 bases). Per the germline V gene, CDR1 is DFQATT and CDR2 is SNEGSKA (reference sequence). The CDR3 loop spans 13 amino acids. Deletions cut 0 bases from V and 6 bases from J, with 11 bases between. The chain's CDR3 is CSARESRADGYTF. Written as DNA, the CDR3 is TGCAGTGCTAGAGAAAGCAGGGCAGATGGCTACACCTTC.

Many counts were recorded for this clonotype. The chain joins TRBV24-1 to TRBJ1-5; D is unclear. The ends were cut back, 3 bases at V and 5 bases at J, with 7 bases in the middle. The CDR3 is made up of 13 amino acids. CDR1 and CDR2 (germline): KGHDR, SFDVKD. This chain's CDR3 is CATSDGRDQPQHF. In DNA form, the CDR3 reads TGTGCCACCAGTGATGGAAGGGATCAGCCCCAGCATTTT.

This clonotype was observed many times. V gene TRBV7-9 combines with J gene TRBJ1-1; D is possibly TRBD1 (6 bases). CDR3 size: 13 residues. Trimming took 7 bases from V and 4 from J, leaving 13 bases between them. Germline CDR1 SEHNR, CDR2 FQNEAQ (reference sequence). The CDR3 DNA reads TGTGCCAGCACCATACAGGGAACCACTGAAGCTTTCTTT. Amino acid sequence: CASTIQGTTEAFF.

This clonotype was observed many times. The chain is built from TRBV12-3 or TRBV12-4 and TRBJ2-7; TRBD2 agrees at 12 bases. The ends lost 6 bases at V and 6 bases at J; junction bases unmatched: 15. This CDR3 comprises 17 residues. The CDR3 nucleotides read TGTGCCAGCAGCCCAGGGGGGCTAGCGGGAGGGCCGGTCGAGCAGTACTTC. Translating gives CASSPGGLAGGPVEQYF.

As concerns this clonotype: A read error is possible here, since a much larger clone lies one base away. V and J are TRBV11-2 and TRBJ1-6; 8 bases align to TRBD1. Germline V gene data show CDR1 as SGHAT and CDR2 as FQNNGV. The CDR3 runs 13 residues. CDR3 residues: CTSSSQGDSPLHF. The CDR3 DNA reads TGTACCAGCAGCTCACAGGGGGACTCACCCCTCCACTTT. The whole variable domain, filled in from reference TRBV11-2 and TRBJ1-6, reads EAGVAQSPRYKIIEKRQSVAFWCNPISGHATLYWYQQILGQGPKLLIQFQNNGVVDDSQLPKDRFSAERLKGVDSTLKIQPAKLEDSAVYLCTSSSQGDSPLHFGNGTRLTVT.

This clonotype was detected ten times or more. The chain recombines TRBV7-9 with TRBJ1-6; D is unclear. There are 14 residues in the CDR3. V lost 4 bases to trimming and J lost 9 bases, with 13 bases between them. Germline loops: CDR1 SEHNR, CDR2 FQNEAQ (reference sequence). CDR3 residues: CASSSPEGSSPLHF. CDR3 DNA sequence: TGTGCCAGCAGCTCCCCTGAGGGTAGTTCACCCCTCCACTTT.

This clonotype came up many times. The chain couples TRBV6-8 to TRBJ1-2; possibly TRBD1 for D (5 bases). In germline, CDR1 is MNHGY, CDR2 SAAAGT. With 4 bases removed from V and 4 bases from J, the gap between germline ends came to 22 bases. This CDR3 is built from 17 residues. For the CDR3, the DNA is TGTGCCAGCAGTTCCAAGGGACGCTCTAGAAAGACCTATGGCTACACCTTC. The encoded protein is CASSSKGRSRKTYGYTF.

In its sample, this clonotype was seen many times. This chain joins TRBV15 and TRBJ2-2; D remains unclear. Per germline, CDR1 LNHNV and CDR2 YYDKDF (reference sequence). The CDR3 has 14 amino acids. The V end lost 0 bases, the J end lost 1 base, and 3 bases lay between the germline ends. The CDR3 DNA reads TGTGCCACCAGCAGAGATCAGAACACCGGGGAGCTGTTTTTT. This gives the protein CATSRDQNTGELFF.

Comment on this clonotype: This may arise from a read error, as a much more abundant clone is one base away. The gene calls are TRBV19 and TRBJ1-2, with D possibly being TRBD1 (6 bases). Germline V gene data show CDR1 as LNHDA and CDR2 as SQIVND (reference sequence). Trimming removed 4 bases at V and 7 bases at J, with 13 bases between. This CDR3 contains 13 residues. The CDR3 DNA is TGTGCCAGTAGTAAGGGGGGAAGAGTTGGCTACACCTTC. Its translation is CASSKGGRVGYTF.

Ten or more counts support this clonotype. The chain has TRBV5-8 and TRBJ2-7; D remains unclear. Germline lookup yields CDR1 SGHTS and CDR2 YDEGEE. CDR3 length: 14 residues. Trimming pared 4 bases from V and 3 bases from J, leaving 14 bases between. The DNA of the CDR3 is TGTGCCAGCAGCCCCACACGTGGATTCTACGAGCAGTACTTC. Amino acid sequence: CASSPTRGFYEQYF.

With regard to this clonotype: Just one base apart from a much larger clone, this may be a read error. The gene calls are TRBV2 and TRBJ1-1, with D uncertain. CDR1 is SNHLY and CDR2 is FYNNEI in the germline V gene. With 10 bases removed from V and 3 bases from J, the gap between germline ends came to 15 bases. The CDR3 extends over 13 amino acids. The CDR3 sequence is CANQSAGDTEAFF. The CDR3 DNA is TGTGCCAACCAGTCAGCCGGGGACACTGAAGCTTTCTTT.

A remark on this clonotype: A junction boundary mismatches the germline segment, possibly from a read error. J is TRBJ2-2 and V is TRBV28, with D perhaps given as TRBD1 or TRBD2 (5 bases each). The CDR3 covers 16 residues. The V gene's germline CDR1 is MDHEN and CDR2 SYDVKM. CDR3 loop: CASGLMAGQGPGEPFF. In nucleotides, the CDR3 is TGTGCCAGCGGTTTAATGGCAGGGCAAGGTCCCGGGGAGCCGTTTTTT.

This clonotype was counted at least ten times. V gene TRBV13 combines with J gene TRBJ2-1, with D perhaps matching TRBD1 or TRBD2 (5 bases each). From germline, CDR1 is PRHDT and CDR2 FYEKMQ (reference sequence). This CDR3 is built from 11 residues. V lost 6 bases and J 13 bases, leaving 13 bases between the germline ends. CDR3 in amino acids: CASSLGRAQFF. As DNA, the CDR3 is TGTGCCAGCAGTCTGGGACGTGCCCAGTTCTTC.

The chain has TRBV2 and TRBJ1-4, with D maybe TRBD1 (6 bases). The germline gives CDR1 SNHLY, CDR2 FYNNEI. The CDR3 length is 14 residues. V was shortened by 6 bases and J by 6 bases, with 14 bases between the two germline ends. This CDR3 reads CASRSTGLDEKLFF. In nucleotides, the CDR3 is TGTGCCAGCAGGTCAACAGGGTTAGATGAAAAACTGTTTTTT.

In this sample, this clonotype turned up a few times. The rearrangement joins TRBV10-1 to TRBJ1-2; no definite D call. The V end lost 4 bases, the J end lost 4 bases, and 22 bases lay between the germline ends. This CDR3 spans 17 amino acids. Germline V lookup: CDR1 WNHNN, CDR2 SYGVQD (reference sequence). The CDR3: CASSASPRSRKTYGYTF. The CDR3 nucleotides read TGCGCCAGCAGTGCTTCTCCAAGATCGCGAAAGACCTATGGCTACACCTTC.

The table lists this clonotype with many counts. The rearrangement uses TRBV28 and TRBJ2-2, with a possible D match to TRBD1 (6 bases). Germline assignment: CDR1 MDHEN and CDR2 SYDVKM. The CDR3 totals 15 residues. Deletions cut 2 bases from V and 5 bases from J, with 12 bases between. The CDR3: CASSLLPQGTGELFF. The CDR3 bases are TGTGCCAGCAGTTTACTTCCCCAGGGGACCGGGGAGCTGTTTTTT.

This clonotype was found many times. This chain uses TRBV9 with TRBJ1-2; D is perhaps TRBD1 (6 bases). The CDR3 has 16 amino acids. V was trimmed by 7 bases and J by 4 bases, leaving 23 bases between them. Per germline, CDR1 SGDLS and CDR2 YYNGEE. Here the CDR3 DNA reads TGTGCCAGCTCTAGGGGGTACTCAAGAAAGACCTATGGCTACACCTTC. This sequence encodes CASSRGYSRKTYGYTF.

The count of this clonotype is one. The germline gene is not matched at one end of the junction; a read error may be the cause. This chain connects TRBV6-2 or TRBV6-3 to TRBJ1-4; 7 nucleotides agree with TRBD1. Germline CDR1 and CDR2: MNHEY and SVGEGT. This CDR3 is built from 18 residues. The CDR3: CTSSYDEFDRAPNEKLFF. The CDR3 nucleotides are TGTACCAGCAGTTACGACGAGTTCGACAGGGCCCCTAATGAAAAACTGTTTTTT.

This clonotype was seen ten or more times. The chain couples TRBV28 to TRBJ2-3; D is uncertain. The length of the CDR3 is 12 residues. V lost 6 bases and J 3 bases, leaving 7 bases between the germline ends. Looked up from germline, CDR1 is MDHEN and CDR2 is SYDVKM. The CDR3 bases are TGTGCCAGCAGGCGCCAAACAGATACGCAGTATTTT. Protein: CASRRQTDTQYF.

This clonotype has a count of ten or more. The chain carries TRBV7-6 and TRBJ1-2; no clear D gene. The CDR3 spans 17 residues. V was cut by 5 bases and J by 4 bases, with 23 bases left in between. CDR1 and CDR2 (germline): SGHVS, FNYEAQ. The CDR3 sequence: CASSGKYESRKTYGYTF. DNA of the CDR3: TGTGCCAGCAGCGGGAAGTATGAATCTCGAAAGACCTATGGCTACACCTTC.

Points on this clonotype: This may come from a read error, since a much larger clone is one base off. V gene TRBV19 combines with J gene TRBJ2-7; D tentatively fits TRBD1 or TRBD2 (5 bases each). The germline gives CDR1 LNHDA, CDR2 SQIVND (reference sequence). This CDR3 contains 16 residues. CDR3 nucleotide sequence: TGTGCCAGCGACCATCCCAGCGGATGGGGCTCCTACGAGCGGTACGTC. Its translation: CASDHPSGWGSYERYV.